This is a list of T cell receptor beta chains from one sample in a study of blood T cell repertoires in COVID-19. Profiled with immunoSEQ multiplex PCR; TCRdb holds only in-frame clones, not every one. In the table there are 100,000 to 120,000 clones, approximately 70% of which are singletons. Sequencing was carried out using peripheral blood. These TCRs come from a woman aged 60 to 75 with acute or convalescent COVID-19. The CDR3 runs from the conserved cysteine through the conserved F or W. Each record gives: V gene, D gene, clone size, J gene, CDR3 protein, CDR3 DNA. D genes are given only for firm matches. Only part of the rows carry a size: once, few, many, or a class if the clone is expanded.

>TRBV2|-|-|TRBJ1-5
CASSEEIGGQPQHF
TGTGCCAGCAGTGAAGAGATAGGGGGTCAGCCCCAGCATTTT
>TRBV2|TRBD2|-|TRBJ2-7
CASRPSGGAGEQYF
TGTGCCAGCAGACCTAGCGGGGGGGCGGGCGAGCAGTACTTC
>TRBV30|-|-|TRBJ1-2
CALGVGGYGYTF
TGTGCTCTCGGGGTAGGGGGCTATGGCTACACCTTC
>TRBV6-5|-|-|TRBJ2-5
CASSTTYQETQYF
TGTGCCAGCAGTACAACCTACCAAGAGACCCAGTACTTC
>TRBV7-9|-|once|TRBJ1-4
CASSSGDGRGFEKLFF
TGTGCCAGCAGCTCCGGGGACGGGCGGGGCTTTGAAAAACTGTTTTTT
>TRBV11-2|TRBD1|many|TRBJ1-3
CASSGITGGPGNTIYF
TGTGCCAGCAGCGGGATAACAGGGGGTCCTGGAAACACCATATATTTT
>TRBV6-1|-|-|TRBJ1-3
CASSDRSAGLAESGNTIYF
TGTGCCAGCAGTGACCGCTCCGCGGGCCTCGCGGAGTCTGGAAACACCATATATTTT
>TRBV7-9|TRBD1|-|TRBJ1-1
CASSLGQGGEAFF
TGTGCCAGCAGCTTAGGACAGGGAGGTGAAGCTTTCTTT
>TRBV9|TRBD1|-|TRBJ1-4
CASSVATGRGDEKLFF
TGTGCCAGCAGCGTAGCGACAGGGCGAGGGGATGAAAAACTGTTTTTT
>TRBV18|TRBD1|-|TRBJ1-3
CASSGTANFGNTIYF
TGTGCCAGCTCCGGGACAGCAAATTTTGGAAACACCATATATTTT
>TRBV4-3|-|-|TRBJ1-5
CASSQELGSNQPQHF
TGCGCCAGCAGCCAAGAGTTGGGCAGCAATCAGCCCCAGCATTTT
>TRBV2|TRBD2|few|TRBJ2-7
CASRGLYEQYF
TGTGCCAGCAGGGGACTATACGAGCAGTACTTC
>TRBV5-1|-|few|TRBJ2-2
CASSYRIGGNTGELFF
TGCGCCAGCAGCTACCGAATCGGGGGGAACACCGGGGAGCTGTTTTTT
>TRBV7-9|TRBD2|few|TRBJ2-7
CASSLALSSGGAIPNEQYF
TGTGCCAGCAGCTTAGCACTGTCTAGCGGGGGGGCGATCCCCAACGAGCAGTACTTC
>TRBV28|TRBD2|-|TRBJ2-7
CASRNSGGAYEQYF
TGTGCCAGCCGCAATAGCGGGGGAGCCTACGAGCAGTACTTC
>TRBV10-1|-|-|TRBJ1-1
CASSVSGITEAFF
TGCGCCAGCAGTGTTTCCGGGATCACTGAAGCTTTCTTT
>TRBV5-1|TRBD1|-|TRBJ1-5
CASSLEAMAGGKPQHF
TGCGCCAGCAGCTTGGAAGCTATGGCAGGGGGGAAGCCCCAGCATTTT
>TRBV6-5|-|few|TRBJ2-1
CASRDLSSYNEQFF
TGTGCCAGCAGGGACTTGAGCTCCTACAATGAGCAGTTCTTC
>TRBV2|TRBD1|-|TRBJ1-2
CASRQLRDRGLSVRGYTF
TGTGCCAGCAGGCAATTACGGGACAGGGGGCTCTCAGTGCGTGGCTACACCTTC
>TRBV6-1|TRBD1|few|TRBJ2-1
CASSDPSGGSYNEQFF
TGTGCCAGCAGTGATCCGTCAGGGGGCTCCTACAATGAGCAGTTCTTC
>TRBV6-5|-|few|TRBJ2-7
CAPEWTPDSNYEQYF
TGTGCCCCAGAGTGGACGCCGGACAGCAACTACGAGCAGTACTTC
>TRBV2|TRBD1|few|TRBJ1-1
CASSEVTGRTTEAFF
TGTGCCAGCAGTGAAGTGACAGGGAGGACCACTGAAGCTTTCTTT
>TRBV2|-|-|TRBJ1-2
CASSEGGWAQNYGYTF
TGTGCCAGCAGTGAGGGTGGATGGGCCCAAAATTATGGCTACACCTTC
>TRBV6-4|-|-|TRBJ1-5
CASSTDHNQPQHF
TGTGCCAGCAGTACAGATCATAATCAGCCCCAGCATTTT
>TRBV7-6|-|-|TRBJ1-1
CASSLSGGPEAFF
TGTGCCAGCAGCTTATCGGGGGGCCCCGAAGCTTTCTTT
>TRBV7-9|-|few|TRBJ1-2
CASSLGAGEGYTF
TGTGCCAGCAGCTTAGGGGCAGGGGAAGGCTACACCTTC
>TRBV19|-|-|TRBJ2-1
CASSPDAGEQFF
TGTGCCAGTAGTCCAGACGCGGGTGAGCAGTTCTTC
>TRBV10-1|-|-|TRBJ2-3
CASSGFTDTQYF
TGCGCCAGTTCGGGGTTCACAGATACGCAGTATTTT
>TRBV10-3|-|-|TRBJ1-2
CAISGSTDINYGYTF
TGTGCCATCAGTGGATCGACAGATATTAACTATGGCTACACCTTC
>TRBV5-1|TRBD2|-|TRBJ2-3
CASSVAGGPIDTQYF
TGCGCCAGCAGCGTAGCGGGGGGGCCGATAGATACGCAGTATTTT
>TRBV9|-|-|TRBJ2-1
CASSIDNEQFF
TGTGCCAGCAGTATTGACAATGAGCAGTTCTTC
>TRBV4-1|-|-|TRBJ1-2
CASSQDTTELYGYTF
TGCGCCAGCAGCCAAGATACAACAGAGCTCTATGGCTACACCTTC
>TRBV28|-|-|TRBJ2-7
CASSYDNEQYF
TGTGCCAGCAGCTATGACAACGAGCAGTACTTC
>TRBV7-2|TRBD2|-|TRBJ2-1
CASSPLAGGRLGKYNEQFF
TGTGCCAGCAGCCCCTTAGCGGGGGGCCGCCTTGGCAAATACAATGAGCAGTTCTTC
>TRBV27|-|-|TRBJ2-3
CASSSATGWSLYF
TGTGCCAGCAGTTCGGCTACAGGGTGGAGTTTGTATTTT
>TRBV12-3/TRBV12-4|-|-|TRBJ1-1
CASIQGSTEAFF
TGTGCCAGCATTCAGGGGTCCACTGAAGCTTTCTTT
>TRBV4-3|-|-|TRBJ2-4
CASSQDPRGKNIQYF
TGCGCCAGCAGCCAAGATCCCAGGGGTAAAAACATTCAGTACTTC
>TRBV7-9|TRBD1|-|TRBJ1-5
CASSHGQVHQPQHF
TGTGCCAGCAGCCATGGACAGGTTCATCAGCCCCAGCATTTT
>TRBV19|TRBD1|-|TRBJ2-1
CASSKGQGSYNEQFF
TGTGCCAGTAGTAAGGGACAGGGGTCCTACAATGAGCAGTTCTTC
>TRBV30|-|-|TRBJ1-6
CAWRQGWNSPLHF
TGTGCCTGGCGGCAGGGGTGGAATTCACCCCTCCACTTT
>TRBV5-8|-|-|TRBJ2-1
CASSRGTRGTSEQFF
TGTGCCAGCAGCCGGGGGACTCGGGGAACCAGTGAGCAGTTCTTC
>TRBV5-1|TRBD1|-|TRBJ1-1
CASKTGAMNTEAFF
TGCGCCAGTAAGACAGGGGCCATGAACACTGAAGCTTTCTTT
>TRBV3-1/TRBV3-2|-|-|TRBJ2-7
CASSQASARPSSYEQYF
TGTGCCAGCAGCCAAGCTAGCGCCCGGCCCTCTTCCTACGAGCAGTACTTC
>TRBV29-1|-|-|TRBJ2-7
CSVGGMTQLYEQYF
TGCAGCGTAGGTGGAATGACACAACTCTACGAGCAGTACTTC
>TRBV9|-|few|TRBJ2-2
CASSVSRVENTGELFF
TGTGCCAGCAGCGTTTCCAGGGTGGAGAACACCGGGGAGCTGTTTTTT
>TRBV19|-|-|TRBJ1-6
CASSPGAMGGSSYNSPLHF
TGTGCCAGTAGTCCCGGAGCAATGGGGGGAAGCTCCTATAATTCACCCCTCCACTTT
>TRBV6-5|TRBD1|few|TRBJ2-2
CASSYSGTGKAGELFF
TGTGCCAGCAGTTACTCCGGGACAGGGAAGGCCGGGGAGCTGTTTTTT
>TRBV6-5|TRBD1|few|TRBJ2-7
CASSEDRGEQYF
TGTGCCAGCAGCGAGGACAGGGGCGAGCAGTACTTC
>TRBV5-6|TRBD1|-|TRBJ2-7
CASSLVGTGVEQYF
TGTGCCAGCAGCTTGGTAGGGACAGGGGTCGAGCAGTACTTC
>TRBV7-2|-|-|TRBJ1-1
CASSLSGDRAFF
TGTGCCAGCAGCTTATCCGGGGATCGAGCTTTCTTT
>TRBV2|-|-|TRBJ1-5
CASSALRNQPQHF
TGTGCCAGCAGTGCGCTACGCAATCAGCCCCAGCATTTT
>TRBV7-8|-|many|TRBJ1-1
CASSISEVNTEAFF
TGTGCCAGCAGCATCAGCGAGGTGAACACTGAAGCTTTCTTT
>TRBV11-2|TRBD2|-|TRBJ2-7
CASSPRGLAGGSYEQYF
TGTGCCAGCAGCCCCCGCGGACTAGCGGGGGGGAGCTACGAGCAGTACTTC